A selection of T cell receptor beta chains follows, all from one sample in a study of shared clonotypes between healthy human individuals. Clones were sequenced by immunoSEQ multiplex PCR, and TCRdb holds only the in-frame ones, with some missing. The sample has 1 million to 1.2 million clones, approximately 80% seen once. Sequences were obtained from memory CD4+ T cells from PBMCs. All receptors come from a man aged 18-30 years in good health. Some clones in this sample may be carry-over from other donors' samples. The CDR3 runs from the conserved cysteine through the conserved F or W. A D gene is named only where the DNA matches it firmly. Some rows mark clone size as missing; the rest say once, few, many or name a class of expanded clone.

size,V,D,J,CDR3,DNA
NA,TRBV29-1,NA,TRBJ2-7,CSGGAGPSYEQYF,TGCAGCGGCGGGGCAGGGCCTTCCTACGAGCAGTACTTC
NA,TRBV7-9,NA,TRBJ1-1,CASGQGAFF,TGTGCCAGCGGGCAGGGAGCTTTCTTT
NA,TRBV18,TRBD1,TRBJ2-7,CASSPIDRGEQYF,TGTGCCAGCTCACCTATAGACAGGGGCGAGCAGTACTTC
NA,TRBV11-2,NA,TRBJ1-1,CASSFGGRTNTEAFF,TGTGCCAGCAGCTTTGGGGGACGGACTAACACTGAAGCTTTCTTT
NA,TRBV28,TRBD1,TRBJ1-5,CASRVDRARDQPQHF,TGTGCCAGCAGGGTGGACAGGGCACGGGATCAGCCCCAGCATTTT
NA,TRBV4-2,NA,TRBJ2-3,CASSQGRASPSTDTQYF,TGTGCCAGCAGCCAAGGTCGAGCTAGCCCGAGCACAGATACGCAGTATTTT
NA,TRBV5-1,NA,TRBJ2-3,CASSLVGARGDTQYF,TGCGCCAGCAGCTTGGTTGGAGCGAGAGGAGATACGCAGTATTTT
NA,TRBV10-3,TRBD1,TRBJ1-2,CAISGTGSGYTF,TGTGCCATCAGTGGGACAGGGAGCGGCTACACCTTC
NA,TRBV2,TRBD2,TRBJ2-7,CASNLAGRYEQYF,TGTGCCAGCAATCTAGCGGGAAGGTACGAGCAGTACTTC
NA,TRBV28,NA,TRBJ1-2,CASSWAVRGYGYTF,TGTGCCAGCAGTTGGGCGGTGAGGGGCTATGGCTACACCTTC
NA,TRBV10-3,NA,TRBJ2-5,CAISVAVQETQYF,TGTGCCATCAGTGTCGCCGTCCAAGAGACCCAGTACTTC
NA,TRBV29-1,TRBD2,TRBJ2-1,CSVEGGFVAGLSYNEQFF,TGCAGCGTTGAAGGTGGGTTTGTAGCGGGCCTCTCCTACAATGAGCAGTTCTTC
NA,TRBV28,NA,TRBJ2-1,CASDSAGYNEQFF,TGTGCCAGCGATTCGGCAGGGTACAATGAGCAGTTCTTC
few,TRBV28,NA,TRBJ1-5,CAIHGGSSQPQHF,TGTGCCATCCATGGGGGGAGTAGTCAGCCCCAGCATTTT
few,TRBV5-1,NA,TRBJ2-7,CASSLGAVPTEQYF,TGCGCCAGCAGCTTGGGGGCCGTACCCACCGAGCAGTACTTC
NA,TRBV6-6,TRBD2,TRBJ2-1,CASKRAGGGDEQFF,TGTGCCAGCAAACGAGCGGGAGGGGGAGATGAGCAGTTCTTC
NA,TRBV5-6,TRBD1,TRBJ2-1,CASSFGTGDPYNEQFF,TGTGCCAGCAGCTTTGGGACAGGGGACCCCTACAATGAGCAGTTCTTC
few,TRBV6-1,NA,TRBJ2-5,CASSEGPGRAIRETQYF,TGTGCCAGCAGTGAAGGGCCTGGCAGGGCTATCAGGGAGACCCAGTACTTC
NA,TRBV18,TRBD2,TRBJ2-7,CASSSLADSSYEQYF,TGTGCCAGCTCATCACTAGCGGATAGCTCCTACGAGCAGTACTTC
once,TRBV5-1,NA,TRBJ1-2,CASSLGQGNYGYTF,TGCGCCAGCAGCTTGGGGCAGGGAAACTATGGCTACACCTTC
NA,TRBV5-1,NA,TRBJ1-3,CASAAWGPGNTIYF,TGCGCCAGCGCCGCTTGGGGCCCTGGAAACACCATATATTTT
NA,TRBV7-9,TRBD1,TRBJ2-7,CASSRQGERAWEQYF,TGTGCCAGCAGCCGTCAGGGGGAAAGAGCTTGGGAGCAGTACTTC
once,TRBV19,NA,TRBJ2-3,CASSVLIGSSTDTQYF,TGTGCCAGTAGTGTTTTAATAGGGTCTAGCACAGATACGCAGTATTTT
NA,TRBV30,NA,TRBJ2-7,CAWKVWGSSYEQYF,TGTGCCTGGAAGGTCTGGGGAAGCTCCTACGAGCAGTACTTC